This record looks at one TCR beta chain sequence and its context. The data belong to a study of T cell changes during pregnancy in multiple sclerosis. This CDR3 contains 16 residues. CDR1 MNHEY and CDR2 SMNVEV come from the germline V gene (reference sequence). Trimming at V came to 5 bases and at J to 9 bases, leaving 14 bases not matched to a gene. Clones were sequenced by immunoSEQ multiplex PCR, and TCRdb holds only the in-frame ones, with some missing. The table includes tens of thousands of clones, more than 75% detected once. The receptor's source is a female donor with multiple sclerosis, enrolled in a pregnancy study. The material was CD4+ T cells from peripheral blood mononuclear cells, obtained in the first trimester of pregnancy. This rearrangement joins TRBV27 to TRBJ2-1; 9 positions agree with TRBD1. The CDR3 DNA reads as TGTGCCAGCAGTCCCCCAGGGACAGGGTCCCACAGTGAGCAGTTCTTC. It specifies CASSPPGTGSHSEQFF.